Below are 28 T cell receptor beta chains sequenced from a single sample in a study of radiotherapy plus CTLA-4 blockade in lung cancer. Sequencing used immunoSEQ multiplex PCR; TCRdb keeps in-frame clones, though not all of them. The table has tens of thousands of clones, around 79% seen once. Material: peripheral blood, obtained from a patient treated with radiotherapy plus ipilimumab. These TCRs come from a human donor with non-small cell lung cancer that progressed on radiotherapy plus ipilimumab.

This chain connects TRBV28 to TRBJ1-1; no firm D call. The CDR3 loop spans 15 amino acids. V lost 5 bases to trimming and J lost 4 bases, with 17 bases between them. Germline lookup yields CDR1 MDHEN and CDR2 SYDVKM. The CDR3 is CASSPLRLGITEAFF. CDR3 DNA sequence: TGTGCCAGCAGTCCCCTTCGACTGGGAATCACTGAAGCTTTCTTT. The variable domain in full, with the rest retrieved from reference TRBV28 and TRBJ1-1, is DVKVTQSSRYLVKRTGEKVFLECVQDMDHENMFWYRQDPGLGLRLIYFSYDVKMKEKGDIPEGYSVSREKKERFSLILESASTNQTSMYLCASSPLRLGITEAFFGQGTRLTVV.

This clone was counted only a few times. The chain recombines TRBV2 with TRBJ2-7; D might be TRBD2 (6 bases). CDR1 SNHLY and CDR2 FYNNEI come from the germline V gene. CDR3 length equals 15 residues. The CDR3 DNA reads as TGTGCGACGACGGACGGGGGAAACCTGGGGTACGAGCAGTACTTC. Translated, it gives CATTDGGNLGYEQYF.

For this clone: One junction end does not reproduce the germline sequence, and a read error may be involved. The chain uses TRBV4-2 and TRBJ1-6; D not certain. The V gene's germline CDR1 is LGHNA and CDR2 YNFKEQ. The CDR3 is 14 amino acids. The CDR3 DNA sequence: TGTGCCAGCAGCCAAGAACTGATTAATTCATCCCTCCACTTT. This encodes CASSQELINSSLHF.

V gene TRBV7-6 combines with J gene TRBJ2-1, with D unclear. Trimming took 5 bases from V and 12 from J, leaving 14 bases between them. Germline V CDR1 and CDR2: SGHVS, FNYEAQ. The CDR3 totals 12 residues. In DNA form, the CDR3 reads TGTGCCAGCAGCCCGGACCGCTGGCGGCAGTTCTTC. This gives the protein CASSPDRWRQFF.

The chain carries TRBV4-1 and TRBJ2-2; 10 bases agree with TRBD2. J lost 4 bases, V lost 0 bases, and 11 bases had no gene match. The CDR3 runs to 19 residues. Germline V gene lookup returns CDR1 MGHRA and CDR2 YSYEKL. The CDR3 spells CASSQEFGAGGRSTGELFF. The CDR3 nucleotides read TGCGCCAGCAGCCAAGAGTTTGGAGCGGGAGGGCGAAGCACCGGGGAGCTGTTTTTT.

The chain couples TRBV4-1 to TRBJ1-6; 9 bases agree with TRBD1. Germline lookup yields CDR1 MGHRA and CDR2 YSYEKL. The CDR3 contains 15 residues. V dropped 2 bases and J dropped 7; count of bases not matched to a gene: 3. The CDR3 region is CASSQLQGANSPLHF. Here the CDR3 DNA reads TGCGCCAGCAGCCAATTACAGGGGGCGAATTCACCCCTCCACTTT.

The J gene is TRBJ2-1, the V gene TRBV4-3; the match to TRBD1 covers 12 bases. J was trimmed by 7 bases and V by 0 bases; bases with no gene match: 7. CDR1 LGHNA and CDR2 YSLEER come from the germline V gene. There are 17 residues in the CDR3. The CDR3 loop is CASSQDWGQGAGNEQFF. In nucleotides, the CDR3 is TGCGCCAGCAGCCAAGATTGGGGACAGGGGGCGGGAAATGAGCAGTTCTTC.

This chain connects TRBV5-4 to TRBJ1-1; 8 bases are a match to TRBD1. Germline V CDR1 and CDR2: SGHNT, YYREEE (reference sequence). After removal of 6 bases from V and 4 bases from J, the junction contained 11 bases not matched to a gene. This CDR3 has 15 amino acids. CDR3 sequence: CASTRPGQDLTEAFF. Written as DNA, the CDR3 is TGTGCCAGCACGCGACCGGGACAGGATCTCACTGAAGCTTTCTTT.

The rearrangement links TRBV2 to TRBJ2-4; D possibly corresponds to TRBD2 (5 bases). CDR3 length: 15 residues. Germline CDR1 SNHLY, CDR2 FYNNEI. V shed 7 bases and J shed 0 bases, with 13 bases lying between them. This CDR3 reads CASIGGLTAKNIQYF. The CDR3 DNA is TGTGCCAGCATAGGAGGCCTGACAGCCAAAAACATTCAGTACTTC.

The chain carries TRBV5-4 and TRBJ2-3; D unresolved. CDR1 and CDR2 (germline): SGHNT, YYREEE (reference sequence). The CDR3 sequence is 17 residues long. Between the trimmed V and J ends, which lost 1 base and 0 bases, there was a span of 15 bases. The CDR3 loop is CASSLKVLGLSTDTQYF. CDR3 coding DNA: TGTGCCAGCAGCTTGAAGGTCCTGGGCCTGAGCACAGATACGCAGTATTTT.

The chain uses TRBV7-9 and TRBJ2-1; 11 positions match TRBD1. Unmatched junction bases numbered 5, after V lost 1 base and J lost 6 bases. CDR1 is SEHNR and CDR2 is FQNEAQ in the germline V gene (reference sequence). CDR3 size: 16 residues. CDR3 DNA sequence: TGTGCCAGCAGCTTAGACTCCGGGACAGGGGGCAATGAGCAGTTCTTC. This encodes CASSLDSGTGGNEQFF.

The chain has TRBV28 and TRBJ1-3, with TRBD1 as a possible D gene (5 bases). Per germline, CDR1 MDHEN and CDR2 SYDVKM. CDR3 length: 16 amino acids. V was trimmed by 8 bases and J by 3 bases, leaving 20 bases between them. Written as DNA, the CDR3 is TGTGCCAGCGGCTCGCTAGGGGAGAGGGGTGGAAACACCATATATTTT. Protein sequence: CASGSLGERGGNTIYF.

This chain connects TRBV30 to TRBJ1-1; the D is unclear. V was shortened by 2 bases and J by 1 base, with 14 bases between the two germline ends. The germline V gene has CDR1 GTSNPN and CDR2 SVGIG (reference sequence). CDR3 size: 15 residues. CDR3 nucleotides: TGTGCCTGGAGTAGGCTGTTGGGGAGGAACACTGAAGCTTTCTTT. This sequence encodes CAWSRLLGRNTEAFF.

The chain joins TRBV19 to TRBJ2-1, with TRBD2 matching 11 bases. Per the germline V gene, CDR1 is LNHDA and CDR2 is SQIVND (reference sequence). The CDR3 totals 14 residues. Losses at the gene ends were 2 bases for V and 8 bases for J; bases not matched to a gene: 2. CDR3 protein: CASSITSGSYEQFF. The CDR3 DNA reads TGTGCCAGTAGTATAACTAGCGGGAGCTATGAGCAGTTCTTC.

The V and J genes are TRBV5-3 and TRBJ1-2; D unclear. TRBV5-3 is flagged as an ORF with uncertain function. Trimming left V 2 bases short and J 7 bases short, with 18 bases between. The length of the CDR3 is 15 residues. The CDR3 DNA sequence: TGTGCCAGAAGCTTACGAGTACATGTTGGAATTGGCTACACCTTC. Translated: CARSLRVHVGIGYTF.

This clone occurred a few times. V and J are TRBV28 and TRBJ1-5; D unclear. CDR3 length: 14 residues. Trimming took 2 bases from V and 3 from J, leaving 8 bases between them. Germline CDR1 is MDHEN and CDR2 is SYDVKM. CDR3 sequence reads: CASSLVEYNQPQHF. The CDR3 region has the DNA TGTGCCAGCAGTTTAGTTGAGTACAATCAGCCCCAGCATTTT. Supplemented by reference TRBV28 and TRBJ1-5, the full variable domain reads DVKVTQSSRYLVKRTGEKVFLECVQDMDHENMFWYRQDPGLGLRLIYFSYDVKMKEKGDIPEGYSVSREKKERFSLILESASTNQTSMYLCASSLVEYNQPQHFGDGTRLSIL.

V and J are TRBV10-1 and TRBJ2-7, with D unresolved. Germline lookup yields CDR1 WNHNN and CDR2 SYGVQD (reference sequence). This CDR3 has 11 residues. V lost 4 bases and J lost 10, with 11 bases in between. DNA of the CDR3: TGCGCCAGCAGTGGCCCCCGTGGACAGTACTTC. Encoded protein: CASSGPRGQYF.

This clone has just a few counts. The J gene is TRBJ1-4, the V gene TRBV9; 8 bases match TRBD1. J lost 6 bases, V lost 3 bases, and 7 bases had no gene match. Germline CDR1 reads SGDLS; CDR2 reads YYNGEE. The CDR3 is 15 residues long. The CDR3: CASSAKDRADEKLFF. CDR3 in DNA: TGTGCCAGCAGCGCCAAGGACAGGGCGGATGAAAAACTGTTTTTT.

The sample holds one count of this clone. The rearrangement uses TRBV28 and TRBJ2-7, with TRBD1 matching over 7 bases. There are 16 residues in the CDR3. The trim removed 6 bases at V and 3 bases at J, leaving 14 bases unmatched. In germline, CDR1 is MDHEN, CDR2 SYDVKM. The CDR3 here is CASRRDSASIHYEQYF. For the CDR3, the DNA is TGTGCCAGCAGACGGGACAGCGCTTCCATTCACTACGAGCAGTACTTC.

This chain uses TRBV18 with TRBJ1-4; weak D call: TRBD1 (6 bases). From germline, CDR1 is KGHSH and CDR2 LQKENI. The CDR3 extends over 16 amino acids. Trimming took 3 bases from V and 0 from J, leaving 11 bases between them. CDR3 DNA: TGTGCCAGCTCACCTACAGGGACCGCAACTAATGAAAAACTGTTTTTT. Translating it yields CASSPTGTATNEKLFF.

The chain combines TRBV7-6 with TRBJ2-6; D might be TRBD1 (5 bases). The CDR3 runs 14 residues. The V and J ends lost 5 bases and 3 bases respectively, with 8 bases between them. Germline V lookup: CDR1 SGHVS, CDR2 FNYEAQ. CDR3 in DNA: TGTGCCAGCAGCCAGGGTTTTGGGGCCAACGTCCTGACTTTC. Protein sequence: CASSQGFGANVLTF.

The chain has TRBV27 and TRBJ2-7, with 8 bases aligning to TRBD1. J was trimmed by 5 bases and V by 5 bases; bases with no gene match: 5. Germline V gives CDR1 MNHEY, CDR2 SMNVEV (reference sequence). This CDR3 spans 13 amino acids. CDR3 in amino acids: CASSRTGRHEQYF. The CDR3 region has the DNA TGTGCCAGCAGTAGGACAGGGAGGCACGAGCAGTACTTC.

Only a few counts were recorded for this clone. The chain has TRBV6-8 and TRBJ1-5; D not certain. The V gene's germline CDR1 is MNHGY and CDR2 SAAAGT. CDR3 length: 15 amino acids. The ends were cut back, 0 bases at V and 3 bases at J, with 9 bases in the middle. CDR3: CASSYSKTVNQPQHF. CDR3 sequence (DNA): TGTGCCAGCAGTTACTCGAAGACGGTCAATCAGCCCCAGCATTTT.

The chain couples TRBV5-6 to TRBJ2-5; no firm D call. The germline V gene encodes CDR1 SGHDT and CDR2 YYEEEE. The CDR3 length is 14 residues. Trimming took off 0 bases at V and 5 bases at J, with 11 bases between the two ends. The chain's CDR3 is CASSLVEAGETQYF. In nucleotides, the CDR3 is TGTGCCAGCAGCTTGGTAGAGGCCGGGGAGACCCAGTACTTC.

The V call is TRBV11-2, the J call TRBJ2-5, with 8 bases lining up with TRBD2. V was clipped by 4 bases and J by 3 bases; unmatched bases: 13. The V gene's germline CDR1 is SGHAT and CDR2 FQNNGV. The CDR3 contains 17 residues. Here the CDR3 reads CASSSLTGGALEETQYF. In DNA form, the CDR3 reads TGTGCCAGCAGCTCGCTGACCGGGGGGGCTCTTGAAGAGACCCAGTACTTC.

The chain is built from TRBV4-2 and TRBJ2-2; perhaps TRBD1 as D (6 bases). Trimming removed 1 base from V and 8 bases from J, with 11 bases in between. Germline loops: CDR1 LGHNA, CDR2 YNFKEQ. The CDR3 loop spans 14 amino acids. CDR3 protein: CASSQVAGAGELFF. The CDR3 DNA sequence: TGTGCCAGCAGCCAAGTGGCAGGGGCTGGGGAGCTGTTTTTT.

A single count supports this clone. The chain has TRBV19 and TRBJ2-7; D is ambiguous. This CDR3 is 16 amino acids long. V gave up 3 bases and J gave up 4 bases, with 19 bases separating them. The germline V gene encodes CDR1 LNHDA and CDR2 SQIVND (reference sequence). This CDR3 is CASSMRYDKNMYEQYF. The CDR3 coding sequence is TGTGCCAGTAGTATGAGGTACGACAAAAATATGTACGAGCAGTACTTC.

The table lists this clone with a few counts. CDR3 sequence: CASSLTGRADTIYF. CDR3 nucleotide sequence: TGTGCCAGCAGCTTGACAGGGAGGGCAGACACCATATATTTT. This chain joins TRBV7-6 and TRBJ1-3; 7 nucleotides agree with TRBD1. Per the germline V gene, CDR1 is SGHVS and CDR2 is FNYEAQ. J was trimmed by 8 bases and V by 3 bases; bases with no gene match: 7. This CDR3 is 14 amino acids long.